This passage covers 22 T cell receptor beta chains from one sample sequenced in a study of T cells in Graves' hyperthyroidism and ophthalmopathy. TCR beta CDR3 region amplification was performed from RNA transcripts. A first-round RT-PCR of the TCR CDR3 used the HTBI primer set. TCRdb called the multiplex PCR reads again in MiXCR, with one record for every CDR3 protein. The data hold 530,000 or so distinct CDR3 sequences, with roughly a quarter observed a single time. The sequenced sample consisted of blood. These receptors all come from a woman aged 25-40 years with Graves' ophthalmopathy.

This clonotype was recorded many times. The chain has TRBV7-8 and TRBJ1-2; 8 nucleotides match TRBD1. V was pared by 5 bases and J by 5 bases, with 4 bases of the junction left unmatched. CDR1 is SGHVS and CDR2 is FQNEAQ in the germline V gene. This CDR3 comprises 13 residues. CDR3 protein: CASSERQGYGYTF. The CDR3 bases are TGTGCCAGCAGCGAAAGACAGGGGTATGGCTACACCTTC.

This clonotype was seen repeatedly, ten times or more. The genes are TRBV6-1 and TRBJ2-5, with D unresolved. Trimming removed 7 bases at V and 5 bases at J, with 17 bases between. This CDR3 spans 14 amino acids. CDR1 is MNHNS, CDR2 SASEGT, per germline. DNA of the CDR3: TGTGCCAGCAAAACACAAGTTTGGAGTGAGACCCAGTACTTC. This sequence encodes CASKTQVWSETQYF.

This clonotype was counted a few times. The rearrangement links TRBV5-1 to TRBJ2-7; D gene unclear. This CDR3 region has 14 residues. Germline V gene lookup returns CDR1 SGHRS and CDR2 YFSETQ. Trimming shortened V by 0 bases and J by 3 bases, and 10 bases separated the two germline ends. The CDR3, as DNA: TGCGCCAGCAGCTTGGAGTGGGGTAACTACGAGCAGTACTTC. As protein: CASSLEWGNYEQYF.

This clonotype appeared a few times. The V and J genes are TRBV4-2 and TRBJ2-2; 8 bases fit TRBD2. Germline CDR1 reads LGHNA; CDR2 reads YNFKEQ. The CDR3 covers 16 residues. J was trimmed by 4 bases and V by 2 bases; bases with no gene match: 6. CDR3: CASSQPAGGGTGELFF. In DNA form, the CDR3 reads TGTGCCAGCAGCCAACCTGCGGGGGGAGGCACCGGGGAGCTGTTTTTT.

This clonotype was seen at least ten times. The chain joins TRBV7-2 to TRBJ1-5; 7 bases fit TRBD1. V was pared by 6 bases and J by 4 bases, with 6 bases of the junction left unmatched. CDR1 is SGHTA and CDR2 is FQGNSA in the germline V gene. The CDR3 covers 14 residues. The CDR3 loop reads CASSSGTENQPQHF. The DNA for the CDR3 is TGTGCCAGCAGTTCCGGGACAGAAAATCAGCCCCAGCATTTT.

This clonotype was recorded many times. This chain links TRBV5-1 with TRBJ2-5; maybe TRBD2 (5 bases). Trimming took off 0 bases at V and 4 bases at J, with 13 bases between the two ends. Germline CDR1 reads SGHRS; CDR2 reads YFSETQ. The CDR3 is made up of 15 amino acids. The CDR3 region is CASSLAPGVGETQYF. The CDR3 DNA reads as TGCGCCAGCAGCTTGGCCCCCGGGGTGGGAGAGACCCAGTACTTC. The variable domain in full, completed from reference TRBV5-1 and TRBJ2-5, reads KAGVTQTPRYLIKTRGQQVTLSCSPISGHRSVSWYQQTPGQGLQFLFEYFSETQRNKGNFPGRFSGRQFSNSRSEMNVSTLELGDSALYLCASSLAPGVGETQYFGPGTRLLVL.

This clonotype was recorded at least ten times. Germline and junction disagree at one end, which may indicate a read error. This rearrangement joins TRBV6-1 to TRBJ2-7; 8 bases match TRBD2. The CDR3 has 16 residues. Per the germline V gene, CDR1 is MNHNS and CDR2 is SASEGT. CDR3 protein: CASREGGGGISYEQYF. DNA for the CDR3: TGTGCCAGCAGGGAAGGTGGCGGGGGGATCTCCTACGAGCAGTACTTC.

Ten or more counts support this clonotype. The rearrangement uses TRBV2 and TRBJ1-1; TRBD1 matches 9 bases. Germline V lookup: CDR1 SNHLY, CDR2 FYNNEI. Trimming took 4 bases from V and 7 from J; bases not matched to a gene: 1. CDR3 size: 12 residues. The CDR3 DNA follows: TGTGCCAGCAGTGGGGACAGGGATGAAGCTTTCTTT. It translates to CASSGDRDEAFF.

The DNA of the CDR3 is TGCAGCGTACACACAGGGTACGTGGCCGAGCAGTACTTC. Translating gives CSVHTGYVAEQYF. The chain combines TRBV29-1 with TRBJ2-7; a possible D gene is TRBD1 (6 bases). Germline values: CDR1 SQVTM, CDR2 ANQGSEA. The CDR3 runs 13 residues. The germline V and J ends were trimmed by 6 bases and 6 bases, with 18 bases remaining between them.

Ten or more counts support this clonotype. The gene calls are TRBV12-3 or TRBV12-4 and TRBJ2-6, with unresolved D. V lost 8 bases and J 0 bases, leaving 17 bases between the germline ends. CDR3 length equals 17 residues. CDR3 DNA sequence: TGTGCCAGCTCCGACGCGGCAGCTATCTCTGGGGCCAACGTCCTGACTTTC. It specifies CASSDAAAISGANVLTF.

The V gene is TRBV20-1, the J gene TRBJ1-1; 9 bases align to TRBD1. Unmatched junction bases numbered 15, after V lost 6 bases and J lost 4 bases. This CDR3 has 16 amino acids. CDR1 is DFQATT and CDR2 is SNEGSKA in the germline V gene (reference sequence). CDR3: CSAYYSGQGAGTEAFF. CDR3 bases: TGCAGTGCATACTATTCGGGACAGGGAGCAGGCACTGAAGCTTTCTTT.

The chain combines TRBV6-2 or TRBV6-3 with TRBJ2-5; D is unclear. V lost 6 bases and J lost 5, with 13 bases in between. The CDR3 totals 13 residues. The germline CDR1 and CDR2 sequences are MNHEY and SVGEGT. CDR3 region: CASRVNYGETQYF. CDR3 nucleotides: TGTGCCAGCAGGGTTAATTACGGGGAGACCCAGTACTTC.

This clonotype has ten or more counts. The chain joins TRBV4-1 to TRBJ2-2, with 7 bases aligning to TRBD1. Looked up from germline, CDR1 is MGHRA and CDR2 is YSYEKL. The CDR3 extends over 19 amino acids. J lost 2 bases, V lost 1 base, and 13 bases had no gene match. The CDR3 spells CASSQVSSFTGVNTGELFF. CDR3 in DNA: TGCGCCAGCAGCCAAGTGAGCTCATTCACAGGGGTCAACACCGGGGAGCTGTTTTTT.

In its sample, this clonotype was seen many times. The chain employs TRBV29-1 and TRBJ1-1, with unresolved D. This CDR3 is built from 12 residues. Germline V gene data show CDR1 as SQVTM and CDR2 as ANQGSEA. Trimming removed 6 bases at V and 6 bases at J, with 14 bases between. The CDR3 region is CSVEHQSAEAFF. CDR3 DNA sequence: TGCAGCGTGGAACATCAGTCCGCTGAAGCTTTCTTT.

This clonotype was seen a few times. This chain joins TRBV12-3 or TRBV12-4 and TRBJ2-6, with 7 nucleotides matching TRBD1. The CDR3 totals 14 residues. The junction had 3 bases not matched to a gene; V was cut back by 10 bases and J by 0 bases. CDR3 region: CAIGTASGANVLTF. The CDR3 DNA reads as TGTGCCATTGGGACAGCCTCTGGGGCCAACGTCCTGACTTTC.

This clonotype was picked up many times. The V and J genes are TRBV11-2 and TRBJ1-5; 8 bases align to TRBD1. V dropped 4 bases and J dropped 0; count of bases not matched to a gene: 2. The germline CDR1 and CDR2 sequences are SGHAT and FQNNGV. This CDR3 has 15 residues. CDR3 coding DNA: TGTGCCAGCAGCTCGACAGGGGATAGCAATCAGCCCCAGCATTTT. It encodes CASSSTGDSNQPQHF.

With regard to this clonotype: A clone one base away is much larger, so this may be a read error. This sequence joins TRBV19 and TRBJ1-5; D gene uncertain. Per the germline V gene, CDR1 is LNHDA and CDR2 is SQIVND (reference sequence). The CDR3 loop spans 15 amino acids. The CDR3 sequence is CASSIGGIGNQPQQF. CDR3 in DNA: TGTGCCAGTAGTATAGGCGGAATTGGCAATCAGCCCCAGCAGTTT. Combining the CDR3 with reference TRBV19 and TRBJ1-5 gives the whole variable domain DGGITQSPKYLFRKEGQNVTLSCEQNLNHDAMYWYRQDPGQGLRLIYYSQIVNDFQKGDIAEGYSVSREKKESFPLTVTSAQKNPTAFYLCASSIGGIGNQPQQFGDGTRLSIL.

This clonotype has more than one count but fewer than ten. V gene TRBV5-1 combines with J gene TRBJ2-4; D unresolved. V lost 0 bases, J lost 8 bases, and 15 bases lay in between. This CDR3 comprises 15 residues. Per the germline V gene, CDR1 is SGHRS and CDR2 is YFSETQ. DNA of the CDR3: TGCGCCAGCAGCTTGGATCAGGCGGAACGGGACATTCAGTACTTC. Protein sequence: CASSLDQAERDIQYF.

This chain connects TRBV15 to TRBJ1-5; 7 bases fit TRBD1. The ends lost 5 bases at V and 2 bases at J; junction bases unmatched: 3. The germline CDR1 and CDR2 sequences are LNHNV and YYDKDF (reference sequence). The CDR3 covers 14 residues. CDR3 in DNA: TGTGCCACCAGCCCCGGACAGGGCAATCAGCCCCAGCATTTT. Its translation: CATSPGQGNQPQHF. Full variable domain (rest looked up from reference TRBV15 and TRBJ1-5): DAMVIQNPRYQVTQFGKPVTLSCSQTLNHNVMYWYQQKSSQAPKLLFHYYDKDFNNEADTPDNFQSRRPNTSFCFLDIRSPGLGDTAMYLCATSPGQGNQPQHFGDGTRLSIL.

This clonotype showed up many times. The chain has TRBV29-1 and TRBJ2-2, with D perhaps TRBD1 (5 bases). Germline values: CDR1 SQVTM, CDR2 ANQGSEA. Deletions cut 7 bases from V and 4 bases from J, with 10 bases between. The CDR3 is 12 amino acids. CDR3 sequence: CSADRGTGELFF. In DNA form, the CDR3 reads TGCAGCGCCGACAGAGGCACCGGGGAGCTGTTTTTT.

The chain links TRBV30 to TRBJ2-7; no clear D gene. The CDR3 runs 14 residues. Trimming stripped 0 bases from V and 6 bases from J, with 15 bases between. Germline V gene sequence: CDR1 GTSNPN, CDR2 SVGIG (reference sequence). CDR3 sequence reads: CAWSVIWGSAEQYF. CDR3 nucleotide sequence: TGTGCCTGGAGTGTAATATGGGGTTCGGCCGAGCAGTACTTC.

Of note for this clonotype: This may arise from a read error, as a much more abundant clone is one base away. The chain recombines TRBV29-1 with TRBJ1-1; the D gene is possibly TRBD1 (5 bases). CDR1 is SQVTM and CDR2 is ANQGSEA in the germline V gene. The CDR3 has 15 amino acids. Here the CDR3 reads CSVEGVFSGSTESFF. The CDR3, as DNA: TGCAGCGTTGAGGGGGTTTTTTCAGGGTCCACTGAATCTTTCTTT.